Below, one T cell receptor beta chain is given with its context. Its cognate antigen has yet to be identified. Base qualities are not recorded, but no much larger clone differs from it by a single base. This specimen comes from a study of OX40 agonist ivuxolimab in advanced cancers. Turning to the overall study: Ivuxolimab was a fully human IgG2 agonistic monoclonal antibody targeting the costimulatory receptor OX40 (CD134). Intravenous ivuxolimab was administered to patients every 2 weeks at six dose levels: 0.01, 0.1, 0.3, 1.5, 3 and 10 mg/kg. Of the 50 to 55 patients in dose escalation, some 19 had hepatocellular carcinoma, about 15 had melanoma, 9 had renal cell carcinoma and 9 had head and neck cancer. In the dose-escalation cohort, 70% to 85% of patients were male, and the mean age was around 60 years, with a range of 23 to 79. Prior anti-PD-1, anti-PD-L1 or anti-CTLA-4 therapy was permitted, and checkpoint inhibitors had been received by 30% to 40% of dose-escalation patients. Partial responses occurred in three dose-escalation patients, of whom one had hepatocellular carcinoma and two had cutaneous melanoma. The point of sequencing TCRbeta in the periphery was to test whether ivuxolimab changed TCR sequence diversity and drove clonal T-cell expansion. The monotherapy dose-escalation portion (N ≈ 57 patients) of the phase I ivuxolimab trial is reported in the paper.

CDR1 and CDR2 were assigned from the germline V gene as SNHLY and FYNNEI. Here V drops 8 bases and J drops 7 bases, and the junction holds 4 bases not matched to any gene. Taken from cysteine to phenylalanine, the CDR3 has 13 residues. This entry keeps only the CDR3 DNA: 39 bases, framed from base 1. Genomic DNA was isolated from the sorted cells so that the TCRbeta CDR3 region could be sequenced. The immunoSEQ Assay was used to sequence the TCRbeta CDR3 regions. TCRdb retrieved this table from immuneACCESS and kept in-frame rearrangements only. Not all clones are present; in checked studies, unresolved V genes account for under half, and no reason is known for the remainder. Across this sample there are about 53,000 clones, with 70% to 80% seen only once. The top ten hold roughly 1.2% of the sample. Overall study outcomes, separate from this receptor: In the 0.1-3.0 mg/kg groups, partial responders had among the lowest normalized peripheral clonal expansion, particularly in CD8+ T cells. After ivuxolimab, more expanded clones were found on average in CD8+ T cells than in CD4+ T cells. Clonal expansion of both CD4+ and CD8+ blood T cells was observed from baseline to week 6 at doses 0.1 to 3.0 mg/kg. The antigen specificity of the clonally expanded peripheral T cells was not determined. Low levels of normalized T-cell clonal expansion were also seen in some patients who did not respond.

Patients with a history of autoimmune disease or receiving systemic immunosuppression were excluded from the trial. In every dose cohort, peripheral blood was drawn for TCR sequencing at baseline, cycle 4 day 1, and cycle 7 day 1. The samples were drawn from a first-in-human, open-label, multicenter phase I dose-escalation trial of ivuxolimab. Adults with locally advanced or metastatic melanoma, renal cell, hepatocellular, or head and neck squamous cell carcinoma were enrolled in the trial. Before TCR sequencing, CD4+ T cells and CD8+ T cells from peripheral blood were sorted into separate populations.

The chain is assembled from TRBV2 and TRBJ2-1; TRBD2 aligns with 11 central bases. This TCR was sampled from an adult with an advanced solid tumor such as melanoma, head and neck, liver or kidney cancer. The sequenced sample was CD4+ or CD8+ T cells sorted from blood, obtained in a trial of the OX40 agonist ivuxolimab. The nucleotide sequence reads as follows: TGTGCCAGCGGTAGCGGGAGGGCAAATGAGCAGTTCTTC. Its protein reads: CASGSGRANEQFF.